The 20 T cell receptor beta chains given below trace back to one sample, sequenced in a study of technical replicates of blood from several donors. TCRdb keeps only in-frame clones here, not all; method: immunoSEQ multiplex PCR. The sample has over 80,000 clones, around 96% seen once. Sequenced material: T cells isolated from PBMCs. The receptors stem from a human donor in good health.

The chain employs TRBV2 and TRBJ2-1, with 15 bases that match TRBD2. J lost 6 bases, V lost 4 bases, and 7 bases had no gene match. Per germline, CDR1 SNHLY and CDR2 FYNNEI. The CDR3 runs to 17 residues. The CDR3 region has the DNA TGTGCCAGCAGTGGAAGGACTAGCGGGAGGGCCCGCAATGAGCAGTTCTTC. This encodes CASSGRTSGRARNEQFF.

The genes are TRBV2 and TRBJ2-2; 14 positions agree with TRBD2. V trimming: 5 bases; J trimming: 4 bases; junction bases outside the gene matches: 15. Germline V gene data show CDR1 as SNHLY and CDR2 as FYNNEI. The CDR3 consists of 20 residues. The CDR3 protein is CASSPNRGLAGVSATGELFF. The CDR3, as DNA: TGTGCCAGCAGTCCTAATCGGGGACTAGCGGGAGTCTCGGCCACCGGGGAGCTGTTTTTT. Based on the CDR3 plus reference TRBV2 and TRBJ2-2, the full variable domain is EPEVTQTPSHQVTQMGQEVILRCVPISNHLYFYWYRQILGQKVEFLVSFYNNEISEKSEIFDDQFSVERPDGSNFTLKIRSTKLEDSAMYFCASSPNRGLAGVSATGELFFGEGSRLTVL.

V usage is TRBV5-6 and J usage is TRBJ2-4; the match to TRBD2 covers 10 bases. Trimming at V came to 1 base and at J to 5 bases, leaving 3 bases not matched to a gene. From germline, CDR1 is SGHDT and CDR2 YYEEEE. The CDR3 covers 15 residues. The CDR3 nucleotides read TGTGCCAGCAGCTTGATGGGACTAGCGCAAAACATTCAGTACTTC. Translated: CASSLMGLAQNIQYF.

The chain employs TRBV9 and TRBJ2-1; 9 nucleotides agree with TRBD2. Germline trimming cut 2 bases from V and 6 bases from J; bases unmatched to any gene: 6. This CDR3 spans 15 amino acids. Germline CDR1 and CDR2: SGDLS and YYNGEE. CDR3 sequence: CASSVSGRQSNEQFF. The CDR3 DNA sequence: TGTGCCAGCAGCGTTAGCGGGAGACAGTCCAATGAGCAGTTCTTC.

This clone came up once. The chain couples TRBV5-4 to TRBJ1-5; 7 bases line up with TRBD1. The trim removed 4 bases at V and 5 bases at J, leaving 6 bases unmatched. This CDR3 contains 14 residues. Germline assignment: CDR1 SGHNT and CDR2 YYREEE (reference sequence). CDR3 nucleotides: TGTGCCAGCAGCCCAGGGACAGTAGATCAGCCCCAGCATTTT. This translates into CASSPGTVDQPQHF.

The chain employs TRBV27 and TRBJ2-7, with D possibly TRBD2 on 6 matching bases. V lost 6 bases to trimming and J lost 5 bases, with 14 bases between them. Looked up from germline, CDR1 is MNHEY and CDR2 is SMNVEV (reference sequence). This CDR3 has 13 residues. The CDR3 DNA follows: TGTGCCAGCAGATTGCATTCGGGGGACGAGCAGTACTTC. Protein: CASRLHSGDEQYF.

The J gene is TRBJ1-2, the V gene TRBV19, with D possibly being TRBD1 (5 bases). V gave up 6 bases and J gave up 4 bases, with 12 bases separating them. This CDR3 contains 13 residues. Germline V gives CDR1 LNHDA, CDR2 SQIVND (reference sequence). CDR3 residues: CASRYDRRYGYTF. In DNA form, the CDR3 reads TGTGCCAGTAGATATGACAGACGCTATGGCTACACCTTC.

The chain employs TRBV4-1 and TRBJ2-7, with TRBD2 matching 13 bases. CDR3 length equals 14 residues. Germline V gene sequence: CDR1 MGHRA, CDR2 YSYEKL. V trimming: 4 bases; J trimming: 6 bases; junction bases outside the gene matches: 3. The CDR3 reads CASSLRLAGGEQYF. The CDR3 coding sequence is TGCGCCAGCAGCCTCAGACTAGCGGGGGGCGAGCAGTACTTC.

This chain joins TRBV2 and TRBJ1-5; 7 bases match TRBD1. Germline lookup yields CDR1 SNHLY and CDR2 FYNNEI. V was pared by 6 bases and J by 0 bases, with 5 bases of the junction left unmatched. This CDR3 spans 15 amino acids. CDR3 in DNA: TGTGCCAGCAGCCAGGGACAGAATAGCAATCAGCCCCAGCATTTT. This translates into CASSQGQNSNQPQHF.

CDR3 in amino acids: CSVEGREEKYEQYF. CDR3 DNA: TGCAGCGTTGAGGGTCGGGAGGAAAAATACGAGCAGTACTTC. This sequence joins TRBV29-1 and TRBJ2-7, with 7 bases aligning to TRBD2. Germline V CDR1 and CDR2: SQVTM, ANQGSEA. The CDR3 has 14 amino acids. Trimming at V came to 3 bases and at J to 4 bases, leaving 9 bases not matched to a gene.

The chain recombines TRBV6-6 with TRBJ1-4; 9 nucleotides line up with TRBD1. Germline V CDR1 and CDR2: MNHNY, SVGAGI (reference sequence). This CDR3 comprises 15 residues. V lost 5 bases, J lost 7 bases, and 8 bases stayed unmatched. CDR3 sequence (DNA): TGTGCCAGCAGTGCAACAGGGGGCGCGGGTGAAAAACTGTTTTTT. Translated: CASSATGGAGEKLFF.

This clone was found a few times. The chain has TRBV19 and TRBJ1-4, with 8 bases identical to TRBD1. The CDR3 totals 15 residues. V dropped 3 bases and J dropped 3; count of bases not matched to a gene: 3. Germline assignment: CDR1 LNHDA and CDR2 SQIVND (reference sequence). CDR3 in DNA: TGTGCCAGTAGTATGGGGACAGGATCTAATGAAAAACTGTTTTTT. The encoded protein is CASSMGTGSNEKLFF.

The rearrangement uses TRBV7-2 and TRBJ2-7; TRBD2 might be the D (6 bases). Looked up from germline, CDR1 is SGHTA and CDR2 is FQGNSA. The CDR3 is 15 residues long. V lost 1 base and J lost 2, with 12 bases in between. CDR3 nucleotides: TGTGCCAGCAGCTTAGAACGGGAGACGACCTACGAGCAGTACTTC. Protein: CASSLERETTYEQYF.

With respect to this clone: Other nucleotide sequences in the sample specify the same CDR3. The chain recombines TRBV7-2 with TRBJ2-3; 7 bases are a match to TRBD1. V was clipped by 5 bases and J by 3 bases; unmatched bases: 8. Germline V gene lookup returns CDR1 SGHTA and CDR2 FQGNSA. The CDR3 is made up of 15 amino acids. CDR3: CASSPSGRGTDTQYF. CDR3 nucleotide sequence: TGTGCCAGCAGCCCCAGCGGCAGGGGGACAGATACGCAGTATTTT.

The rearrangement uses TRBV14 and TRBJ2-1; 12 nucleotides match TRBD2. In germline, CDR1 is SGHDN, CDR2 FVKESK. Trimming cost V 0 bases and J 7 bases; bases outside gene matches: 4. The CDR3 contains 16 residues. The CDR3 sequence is CASSQEATSGRNEQFF. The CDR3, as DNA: TGTGCCAGCAGCCAAGAGGCGACTAGCGGGAGAAATGAGCAGTTCTTC.

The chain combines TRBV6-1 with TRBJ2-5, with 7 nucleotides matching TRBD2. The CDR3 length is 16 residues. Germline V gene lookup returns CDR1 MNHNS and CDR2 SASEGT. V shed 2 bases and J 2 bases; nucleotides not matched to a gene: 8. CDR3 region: CASSEYGRRIQETQYF. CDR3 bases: TGTGCCAGCAGTGAATACGGGAGGCGCATACAAGAGACCCAGTACTTC.

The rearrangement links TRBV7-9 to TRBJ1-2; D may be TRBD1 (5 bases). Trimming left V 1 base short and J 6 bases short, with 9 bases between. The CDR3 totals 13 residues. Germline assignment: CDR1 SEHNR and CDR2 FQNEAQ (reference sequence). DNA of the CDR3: TGTGCCAGCAGCTTAGGGGGGAGGAATGGCTACACCTTC. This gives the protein CASSLGGRNGYTF.

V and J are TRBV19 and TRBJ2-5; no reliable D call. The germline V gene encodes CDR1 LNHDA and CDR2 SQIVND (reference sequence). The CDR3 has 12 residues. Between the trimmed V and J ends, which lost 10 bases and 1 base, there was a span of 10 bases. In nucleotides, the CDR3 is TGTGCCACAAGAAACGGCCAAGAGACCCAGTACTTC. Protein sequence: CATRNGQETQYF.

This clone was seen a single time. Here the CDR3 reads CASSQARTTMREKLFF. The CDR3 DNA reads TGCGCCAGCAGCCAAGCTCGGACAACAATGCGGGAAAAACTGTTTTTT. This rearrangement joins TRBV4-1 to TRBJ1-4; TRBD1 is a possible D gene (5 bases). CDR1 is MGHRA, CDR2 YSYEKL, per germline. This CDR3 has 16 residues. The V end lost 1 base, the J end lost 8 bases, and 17 bases lay between the germline ends.

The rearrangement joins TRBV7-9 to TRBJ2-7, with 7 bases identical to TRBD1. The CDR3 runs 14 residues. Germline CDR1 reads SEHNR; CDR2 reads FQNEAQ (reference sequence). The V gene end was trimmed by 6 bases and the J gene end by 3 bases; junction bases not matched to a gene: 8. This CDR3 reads CASSNTGQYYEQYF. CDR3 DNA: TGTGCCAGCAGTAATACGGGACAGTACTACGAGCAGTACTTC. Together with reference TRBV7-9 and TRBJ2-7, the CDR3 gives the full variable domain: DTGVSQNPRHKITKRGQNVTFRCDPISEHNRLYWYRQTLGQGPEFLTYFQNEAQLEKSRLLSDRFSAERPKGSFSTLEIQRTEQGDSAMYLCASSNTGQYYEQYFGPGTRLTVT.